This T cell receptor beta chain was recovered during a study of memory CD4+ T cells and cytomegalovirus serostatus. Study as a whole: This sample comes from healthy Belgian adults, fewer than ten CMV seropositive, approximately 25 seronegative. Study-wide points: About 40% of the roughly 150 known CMV-associated TCRbeta sequences appeared in CD4+ memory. Suggested: most of the CMV-linked TCR signature lies in CD4+ memory cells.

In regard to this clone: What it binds is unknown.

The CDR3 totals 15 residues. V was trimmed by 4 bases and J by 3 bases, leaving 16 bases between them. Germline V gene lookup returns CDR1 SGHDT and CDR2 YYEEEE. In the original workflow: Out-of-frame sequences were removed, leaving 2,000,000 or so distinct TCRbeta sequences. TCRdb's copy holds only in-frame clones and misses some; the assay was immunoSEQ multiplex PCR. That table furnishes V, J and clone size, whereas the DNA furnished D and trimming. Here the sample spans about 58,000 clones, less than 85% being singletons. The sort gate was single viable CD3+CD4+CD8-CD45RO+ cells for memory CD4+ T cells.

The receptor comes from an adult in good health and CMV-seronegative. Some clones in this sample may be carry-over from other donors' samples. The chain is built from TRBV5-6 and TRBJ1-2; D may be TRBD1 (5 bases). The specimen sequenced was memory CD4+ T cells from blood. CDR3 protein: CASSRAGRGDYGYTF. The CDR3 DNA reads TGTGCCAGCAGCCGCGCGGGTCGGGGGGACTATGGCTACACCTTC.